One sample yielded the 6 T cell receptor beta chains listed below, sequenced in a study of beta chain features in type 1 diabetes. Points from the study as a whole: A moderate, significant TCRB CDR3 shortening appeared in type 1 diabetes across four CD4+ subsets.

Of the isolated RNA, all was reverse transcribed, and so the sequenced material was expressed TCRB transcripts. The repertoire was sequenced with immunoSEQ multiplex PCR; TCRdb's copy has only in-frame clones and lacks some. The table lists roughly 340,000 clones, approximately 13% of them singletons, with roughly 0.015% in the top ten. No antigen is known for these receptors. The sequenced sample was naive CD4+ T cells from blood. These receptor sequences come from a woman aged 18-35 years with type 1 diabetes.

The chain carries TRBV18 and TRBJ2-5; 8 bases fit TRBD1. Trimming cost V 6 bases and J 1 base; bases outside gene matches: 4. The CDR3 contains 14 residues. Germline CDR1 KGHSH, CDR2 LQKENI. The DNA of the CDR3 is TGTGCCAGCTCCCCGACAGGGGTCCAAGAGACCCAGTACTTC. This sequence encodes CASSPTGVQETQYF.

This clone occurred a few times. The V and J genes are TRBV5-4 and TRBJ2-3, with TRBD2 matching over 7 bases. The ends lost 4 bases at V and 5 bases at J; junction bases unmatched: 4. The CDR3 spans 13 residues. Germline CDR1 is SGHNT and CDR2 is YYREEE (reference sequence). Here the CDR3 reads CASSPGGVDTQYF. The CDR3 region has the DNA TGTGCCAGCAGCCCTGGGGGGGTAGATACGCAGTATTTT.

This clone was seen only a few times. V is TRBV7-2 and J is TRBJ1-3; D is possibly TRBD1 (5 bases). The CDR3 loop spans 15 amino acids. Trimming left V 4 bases short and J 0 bases short, with 10 bases between. Germline CDR1 SGHTA, CDR2 FQGNSA. The CDR3 sequence is CASSSDSASGNTIYF. The CDR3 DNA is TGTGCCAGCAGCTCTGACAGCGCCTCTGGAAACACCATATATTTT.

The rearrangement joins TRBV10-3 to TRBJ2-1; TRBD1 agrees at 9 bases. The germline CDR1 and CDR2 sequences are ENHRY and SYGVKD. The J segment lost 6 bases and the V segment lost 7 bases, leaving 4 bases of the junction unmatched. This CDR3 contains 13 residues. CDR3 residues: CAIKNRGLNEQFF. The CDR3 nucleotides read TGTGCCATCAAGAACAGGGGGCTCAATGAGCAGTTCTTC.

The table lists this clone with a few counts. The chain is built from TRBV19 and TRBJ2-1; TRBD2 aligns across 8 bases. The CDR3 has 15 residues. CDR1 and CDR2 from the germline V gene are LNHDA and SQIVND (reference sequence). J gave up 4 bases and V 6 bases, and 8 bases lay outside the gene matches. The CDR3: CASSLSGEKYNEQFF. The CDR3 DNA reads as TGTGCCAGTAGCCTTAGCGGGGAAAAATACAATGAGCAGTTCTTC.

As DNA, the CDR3 is TGCGCCAGCAGCCAAGTAGCAGGGCCTAGCGTACAGCTGTTTTTT. It translates to CASSQVAGPSVQLFF. V usage is TRBV4-3 and J usage is TRBJ2-2; possible D gene TRBD2, 6 bases. Germline V gene lookup returns CDR1 LGHNA and CDR2 YSLEER. This CDR3 has 15 residues. Trimming pared 1 base from V and 12 bases from J, leaving 18 bases between.